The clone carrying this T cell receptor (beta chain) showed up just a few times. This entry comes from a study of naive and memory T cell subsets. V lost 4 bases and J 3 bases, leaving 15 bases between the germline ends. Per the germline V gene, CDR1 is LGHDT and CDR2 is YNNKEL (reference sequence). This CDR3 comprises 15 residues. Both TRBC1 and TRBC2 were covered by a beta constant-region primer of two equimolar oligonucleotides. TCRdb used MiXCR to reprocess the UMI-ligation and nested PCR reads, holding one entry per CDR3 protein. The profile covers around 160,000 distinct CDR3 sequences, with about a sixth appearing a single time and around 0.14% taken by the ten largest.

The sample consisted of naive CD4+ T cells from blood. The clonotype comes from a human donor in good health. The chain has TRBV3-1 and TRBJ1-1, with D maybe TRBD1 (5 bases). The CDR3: CASSPGRPGHTEAFF. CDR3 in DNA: TGTGCCAGCAGCCCCGGACGTCCAGGGCACACTGAAGCTTTCTTT.